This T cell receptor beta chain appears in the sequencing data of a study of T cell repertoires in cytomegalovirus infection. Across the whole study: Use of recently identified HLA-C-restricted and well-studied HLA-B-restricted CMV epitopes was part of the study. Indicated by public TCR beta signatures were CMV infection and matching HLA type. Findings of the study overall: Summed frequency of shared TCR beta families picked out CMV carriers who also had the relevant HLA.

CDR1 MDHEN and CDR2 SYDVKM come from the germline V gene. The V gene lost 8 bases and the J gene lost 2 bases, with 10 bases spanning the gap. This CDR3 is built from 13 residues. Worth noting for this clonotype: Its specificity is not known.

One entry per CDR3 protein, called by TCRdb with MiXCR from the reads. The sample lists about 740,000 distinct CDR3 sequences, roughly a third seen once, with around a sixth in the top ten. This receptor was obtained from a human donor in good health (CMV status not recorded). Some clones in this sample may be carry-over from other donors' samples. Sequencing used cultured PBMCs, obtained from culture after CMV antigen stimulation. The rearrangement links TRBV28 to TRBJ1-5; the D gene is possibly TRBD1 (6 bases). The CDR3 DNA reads TGTGCCAGCCGAAACAGGGGCAATCAGCCCCAGCATTTT. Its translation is CASRNRGNQPQHF.